This T cell receptor beta chain was sequenced during a study of lymphopenia after photon versus proton radiotherapy. Study conclusions and caveats: Only patients who died were analyzed for survival; proton advantage is unproven.

Repertoires were generated with immunoSEQ multiplex PCR, while TCRdb's copy carries only in-frame clones and drops some. The sample carries tens of thousands of clones, around 87% recorded once. With respect to this clone: Its target is not known.

The germline CDR1 and CDR2 sequences are SNHLY and FYNNEI. Trimming stripped 7 bases from V and 0 bases from J, with 9 bases between. CDR3 length: 13 residues. V and J are TRBV2 and TRBJ1-1; D may be TRBD1 (5 bases). This specimen was peripheral blood, taken from a patient treated with proton-based radiotherapy. The sequence was obtained from a man older than 75 with esophageal cancer. The CDR3 sequence is CASNRGMNTEAFF. DNA for the CDR3: TGTGCCAGCAATCGGGGCATGAACACTGAAGCTTTCTTT.